Shown below are 5 T cell receptor beta chains from a single sample sequenced in a study of blood T cell repertoires in COVID-19. Some clones are missing from TCRdb's copy, which holds only in-frame ones; the method was immunoSEQ multiplex PCR. The repertoire holds 50,000 to 65,000 clones, with more than 75% as singletons. What was sequenced was peripheral blood. The receptors derive from a man between 65 and 85 years old with acute or convalescent COVID-19.

The chain carries TRBV6-5 and TRBJ2-7; tentative D call: TRBD1 (5 bases). Germline V gene sequence: CDR1 MNHEY, CDR2 SVGAGI. V was cut by 5 bases and J by 3 bases, with 11 bases left in between. The CDR3 has 13 residues. In nucleotides, the CDR3 is TGTGCCAGCAGTATCAGGGAAAGCTACGAGCAGTACTTC. Its protein product is CASSIRESYEQYF.

The chain combines TRBV5-1 with TRBJ2-7; 7 nucleotides match TRBD1. Germline V gene lookup returns CDR1 SGHRS and CDR2 YFSETQ. J lost 1 base, V lost 0 bases, and 4 bases had no gene match. The CDR3 covers 15 residues. The CDR3 reads CASSLVGGLSYEQYF. The DNA of the CDR3 is TGCGCCAGCAGCTTGGTAGGGGGCCTATCCTACGAGCAGTACTTC.

The chain employs TRBV19 and TRBJ1-2, with 8 bases matching TRBD1. The CDR3 is 14 residues long. J gave up 5 bases and V 5 bases, and 7 bases lay outside the gene matches. Germline lookup yields CDR1 LNHDA and CDR2 SQIVND (reference sequence). The CDR3 DNA sequence: TGTGCCAGTAGTTCCGTGGACAGGGATTATGGCTACACCTTC. Encoded protein: CASSSVDRDYGYTF.

The V gene is TRBV14, the J gene TRBJ2-3, with D perhaps TRBD1 (6 bases). Looked up from germline, CDR1 is SGHDN and CDR2 is FVKESK. Trimming pared 0 bases from V and 2 bases from J, leaving 9 bases between. This CDR3 spans 15 amino acids. The CDR3 sequence is CASSQEWGLTDTQYF. The CDR3 DNA reads TGTGCCAGCAGCCAAGAATGGGGGCTCACAGATACGCAGTATTTT.

J is TRBJ2-1 and V is TRBV5-6; D perhaps matches TRBD1 (5 bases). This CDR3 is 12 amino acids long. V dropped 3 bases and J dropped 8 bases, with 9 bases sitting between them. Per germline, CDR1 SGHDT and CDR2 YYEEEE. The CDR3 is CASSSSGYEQFF. The CDR3 bases are TGTGCCAGCAGCTCCTCAGGGTATGAGCAGTTCTTC.